The T cell receptor (beta chain) described here comes from a study of shared clonotypes between healthy human individuals. There are 14 residues in the CDR3. The V gene end was trimmed by 7 bases and the J gene end by 9 bases; junction bases not matched to a gene: 11. From germline, CDR1 is MDHEN and CDR2 SYDVKM. Sorted subsets were amplified in replicate PCRs using 200 to 250 ng DNA, roughly 30,000 T cell genomes. Only in-frame clones appear in the TCRdb table, and some are missing; sequencing was by immunoSEQ multiplex PCR. The repertoire holds 2 million to 3 million clones, with over 85% as singletons. CD4+ cells were split into CD45RA+ naive and CD45RA-negative memory subsets.

The V gene is TRBV28, the J gene TRBJ2-1; 8 nucleotides match TRBD2. This receptor was identified in a man younger than 35 in good health. Some clones in this sample may be carry-over from other donors' samples. Sample: naive CD4+ T cells from PBMCs. Stated subset: CD45RA+ positively selected. The CDR3 coding sequence is TGTGCCAGCACCCTGGCGGGGGGTGAGAGTGAGCAGTTCTTC. It codes for CASTLAGGESEQFF.